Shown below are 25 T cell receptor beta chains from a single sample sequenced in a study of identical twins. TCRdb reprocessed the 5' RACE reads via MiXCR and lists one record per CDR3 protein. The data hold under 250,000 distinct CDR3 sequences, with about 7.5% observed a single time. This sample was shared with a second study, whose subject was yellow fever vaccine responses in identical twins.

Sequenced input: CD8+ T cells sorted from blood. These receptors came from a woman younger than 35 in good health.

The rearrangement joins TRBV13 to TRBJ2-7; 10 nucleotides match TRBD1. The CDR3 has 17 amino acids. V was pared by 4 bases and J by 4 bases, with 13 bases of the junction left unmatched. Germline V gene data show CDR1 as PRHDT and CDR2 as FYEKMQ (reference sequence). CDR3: CASSSGTGAGRGYEQYF. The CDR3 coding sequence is TGTGCCAGCAGCTCCGGGACAGGGGCGGGTCGGGGGTACGAGCAGTACTTC.

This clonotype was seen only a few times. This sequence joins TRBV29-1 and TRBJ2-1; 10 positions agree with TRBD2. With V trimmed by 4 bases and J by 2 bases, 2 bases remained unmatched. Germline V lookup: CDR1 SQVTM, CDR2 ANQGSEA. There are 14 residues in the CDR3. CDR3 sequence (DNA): TGCAGCGTTGGCAGCGGGAGGGCCTACAATGAGCAGTTCTTC. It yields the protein CSVGSGRAYNEQFF.

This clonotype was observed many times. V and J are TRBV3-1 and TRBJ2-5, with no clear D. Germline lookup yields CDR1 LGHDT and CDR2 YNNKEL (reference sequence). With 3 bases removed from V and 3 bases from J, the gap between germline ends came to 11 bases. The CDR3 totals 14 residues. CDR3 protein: CASSQTQPKETQYF. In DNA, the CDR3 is TGTGCCAGCAGCCAGACGCAACCCAAAGAGACCCAGTACTTC.

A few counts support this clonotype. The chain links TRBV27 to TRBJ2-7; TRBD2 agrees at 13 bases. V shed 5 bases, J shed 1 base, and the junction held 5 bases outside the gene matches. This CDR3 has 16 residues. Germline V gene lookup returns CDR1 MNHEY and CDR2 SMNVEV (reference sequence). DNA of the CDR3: TGTGCCAGCAGTGTAACTAGCGGGGGGGCGTCCTACGAGCAGTACGTC. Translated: CASSVTSGGASYEQYV.

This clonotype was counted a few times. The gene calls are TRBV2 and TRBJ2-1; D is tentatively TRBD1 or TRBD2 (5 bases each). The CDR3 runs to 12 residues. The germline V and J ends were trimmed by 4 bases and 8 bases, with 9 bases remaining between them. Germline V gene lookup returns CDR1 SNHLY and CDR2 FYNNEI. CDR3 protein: CASSVLGDEQFF. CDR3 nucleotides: TGTGCCAGCAGTGTCCTGGGGGATGAGCAGTTCTTC.

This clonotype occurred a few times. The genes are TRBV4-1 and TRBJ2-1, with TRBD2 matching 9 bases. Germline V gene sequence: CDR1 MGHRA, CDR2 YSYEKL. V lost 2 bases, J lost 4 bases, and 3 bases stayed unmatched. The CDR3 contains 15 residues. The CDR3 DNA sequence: TGCGCCAGCAGCCAAAGCGGGGGGCAGTACAATGAGCAGTTCTTC. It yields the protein CASSQSGGQYNEQFF.

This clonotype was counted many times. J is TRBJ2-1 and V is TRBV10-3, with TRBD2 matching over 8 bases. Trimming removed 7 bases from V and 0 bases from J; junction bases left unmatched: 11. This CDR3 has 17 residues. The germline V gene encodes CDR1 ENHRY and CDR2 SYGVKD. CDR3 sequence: CAITERERDYSYNEQFF. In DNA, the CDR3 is TGTGCCATCACCGAGCGGGAGCGGGACTACTCCTACAATGAGCAGTTCTTC.

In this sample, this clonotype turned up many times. CDR3 residues: CASSPPDPDSPITDTQYF. Written as DNA, the CDR3 is TGTGCCAGCAGCCCTCCTGACCCCGACTCACCAATCACAGATACGCAGTATTTT. This chain uses TRBV11-2 with TRBJ2-3; D is ambiguous. Trimming took 5 bases from V and 2 from J, leaving 23 bases between them. There are 18 residues in the CDR3. CDR1 is SGHAT, CDR2 FQNNGV, per germline.

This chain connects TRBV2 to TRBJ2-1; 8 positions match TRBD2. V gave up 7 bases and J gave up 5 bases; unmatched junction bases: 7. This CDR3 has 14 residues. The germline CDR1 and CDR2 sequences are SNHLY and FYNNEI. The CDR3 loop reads CASKETSADNEQFF. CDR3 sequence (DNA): TGTGCCAGCAAGGAGACTAGCGCCGACAATGAGCAGTTCTTC.

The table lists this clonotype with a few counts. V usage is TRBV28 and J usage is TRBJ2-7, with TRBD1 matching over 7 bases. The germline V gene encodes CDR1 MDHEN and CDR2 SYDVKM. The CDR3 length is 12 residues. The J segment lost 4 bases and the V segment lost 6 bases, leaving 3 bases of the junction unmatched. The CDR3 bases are TGTGCCAGCAGCCTGGGACAGTACGAGCAGTACGTC. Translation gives CASSLGQYEQYV.

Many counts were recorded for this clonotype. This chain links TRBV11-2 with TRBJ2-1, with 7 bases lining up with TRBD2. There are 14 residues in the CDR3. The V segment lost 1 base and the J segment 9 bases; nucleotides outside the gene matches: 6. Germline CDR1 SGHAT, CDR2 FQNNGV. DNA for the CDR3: TGTGCCAGCAGCTTAGTCGGGGCTAGCGGTGAGCAGTTCTTC. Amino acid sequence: CASSLVGASGEQFF.

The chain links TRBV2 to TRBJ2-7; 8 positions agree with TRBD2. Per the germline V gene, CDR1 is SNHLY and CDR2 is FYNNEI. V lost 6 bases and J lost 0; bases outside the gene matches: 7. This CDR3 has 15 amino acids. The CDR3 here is CASSITSGSSYEQYF. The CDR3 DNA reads TGTGCCAGCAGCATCACTAGCGGTAGCTCCTACGAGCAGTACTTC.

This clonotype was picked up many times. CDR3 sequence reads: CASSQDSGQGSGYTF. CDR3 sequence (DNA): TGCGCCAGCAGCCAAGATTCCGGCCAGGGAAGCGGCTACACCTTC. J is TRBJ1-2 and V is TRBV4-1; D is perhaps TRBD1 (5 bases). Germline V gene lookup returns CDR1 MGHRA and CDR2 YSYEKL. V gave up 0 bases and J gave up 8 bases, with 16 bases separating them. The CDR3 is 15 residues long.

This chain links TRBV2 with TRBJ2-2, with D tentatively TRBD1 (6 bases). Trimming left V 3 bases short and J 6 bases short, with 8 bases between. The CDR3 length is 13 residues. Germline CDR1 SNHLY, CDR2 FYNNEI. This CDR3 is CASSDAGAGELFF. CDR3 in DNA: TGTGCCAGCAGTGATGCAGGGGCCGGGGAGCTGTTTTTT.

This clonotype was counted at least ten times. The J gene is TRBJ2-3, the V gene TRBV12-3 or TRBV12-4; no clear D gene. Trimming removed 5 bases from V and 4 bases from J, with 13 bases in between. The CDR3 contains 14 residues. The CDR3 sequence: CASSVALLADTQYF. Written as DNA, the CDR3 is TGTGCCAGCAGTGTCGCCTTATTGGCAGATACGCAGTATTTT.

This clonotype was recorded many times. CDR3 sequence: CASRTGQGNYNEQFF. The CDR3 DNA follows: TGTGCCAGCAGAACGGGACAGGGCAACTACAATGAGCAGTTCTTC. The genes are TRBV7-9 and TRBJ2-1; 9 nucleotides line up with TRBD1. CDR1 and CDR2 from the germline V gene are SEHNR and FQNEAQ (reference sequence). There are 15 residues in the CDR3. V trimming: 6 bases; J trimming: 3 bases; junction bases outside the gene matches: 6.

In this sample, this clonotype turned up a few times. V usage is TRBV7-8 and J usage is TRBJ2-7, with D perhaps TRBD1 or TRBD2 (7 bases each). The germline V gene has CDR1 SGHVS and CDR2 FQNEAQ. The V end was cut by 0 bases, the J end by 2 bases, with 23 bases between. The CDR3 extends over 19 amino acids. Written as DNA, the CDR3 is TGTGCCAGCAGCTTAGCGGCGAGGGGGCTAGCGGACTTGACCTACGAGCAGTACTTC. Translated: CASSLAARGLADLTYEQYF. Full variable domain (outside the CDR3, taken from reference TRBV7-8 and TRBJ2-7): GAGVSQSPRYKVAKRGQDVALRCDPISGHVSLFWYQQALGQGPEFLTYFQNEAQLDKSGLPSDRFFAERPEGSVSTLKIQRTQQEDSAVYLCASSLAARGLADLTYEQYFGPGTRLTVT.

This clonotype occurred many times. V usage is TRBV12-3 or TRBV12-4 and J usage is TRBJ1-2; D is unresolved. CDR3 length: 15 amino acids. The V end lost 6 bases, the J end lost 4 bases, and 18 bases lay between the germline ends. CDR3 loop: CASRLTSEVSYGYTF. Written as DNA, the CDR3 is TGTGCCAGCAGGCTTACATCCGAGGTCTCCTATGGCTACACCTTC.

The CDR3 DNA is TGCGCCAGCAGTCAACCCTATGTAGCAGAATCTCCCCGACCTAATACGCAGTATTTT. Translating gives CASSQPYVAESPRPNTQYF. The V call is TRBV23-1, the J call TRBJ2-3; no clear D gene. TRBV23-1 is known as an ORF, though its function is uncertain. The V end was cut by 2 bases, the J end by 7 bases, with 28 bases between. This CDR3 region has 19 residues.

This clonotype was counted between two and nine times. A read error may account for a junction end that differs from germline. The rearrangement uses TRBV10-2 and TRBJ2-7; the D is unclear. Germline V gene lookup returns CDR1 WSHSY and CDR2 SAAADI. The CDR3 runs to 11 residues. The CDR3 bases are TGCGCCACCAGTGAGCTCTACGAGCAGTACTTC. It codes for CATSELYEQYF.

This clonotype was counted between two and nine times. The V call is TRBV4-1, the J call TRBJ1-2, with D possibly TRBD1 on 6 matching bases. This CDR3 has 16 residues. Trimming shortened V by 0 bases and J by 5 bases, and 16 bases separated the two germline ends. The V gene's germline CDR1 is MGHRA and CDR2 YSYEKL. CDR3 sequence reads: CASSQDPGAVSYGYTF. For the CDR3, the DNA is TGCGCCAGCAGCCAAGATCCGGGGGCGGTTTCGTATGGCTACACCTTC.

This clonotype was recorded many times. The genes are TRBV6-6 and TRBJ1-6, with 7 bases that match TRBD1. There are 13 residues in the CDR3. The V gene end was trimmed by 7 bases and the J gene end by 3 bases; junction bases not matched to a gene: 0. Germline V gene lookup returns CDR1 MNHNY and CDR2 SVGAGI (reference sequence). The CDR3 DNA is TGTGCCAGCACAGGGGGCTATAATTCACCCCTCCACTTT. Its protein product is CASTGGYNSPLHF.

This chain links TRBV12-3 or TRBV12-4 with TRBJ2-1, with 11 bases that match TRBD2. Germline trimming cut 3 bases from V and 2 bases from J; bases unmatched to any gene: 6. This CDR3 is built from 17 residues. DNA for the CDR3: TGTGCCAGCAGTTTCCCCGGTAGCGGGAGGGCCTACAATGAGCAGTTCTTC. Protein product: CASSFPGSGRAYNEQFF.

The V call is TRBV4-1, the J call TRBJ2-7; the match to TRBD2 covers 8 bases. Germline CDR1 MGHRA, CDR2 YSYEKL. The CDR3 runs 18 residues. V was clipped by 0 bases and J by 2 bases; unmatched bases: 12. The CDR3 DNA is TGCGCCAGCAGCCAAGAACCCCAGCGTGCGGGAGGCCCCTACGAGCAGTACTTC. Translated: CASSQEPQRAGGPYEQYF.

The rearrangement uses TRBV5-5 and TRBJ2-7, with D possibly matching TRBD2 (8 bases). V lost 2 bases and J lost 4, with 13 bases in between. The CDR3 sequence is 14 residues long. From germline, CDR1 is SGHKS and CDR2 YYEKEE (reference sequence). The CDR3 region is CASSFREGAYEQYF. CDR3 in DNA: TGTGCCAGCAGCTTCCGGGAGGGGGCTTACGAGCAGTACTTC. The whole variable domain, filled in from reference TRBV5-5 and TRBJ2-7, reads DAGVTQSPTHLIKTRGQQVTLRCSPISGHKSVSWYQQVLGQGPQFIFQYYEKEERGRGNFPDRFSARQFPNYSSELNVNALLLGDSALYLCASSFREGAYEQYFGPGTRLTVT.